A single sample is the source of the 14 T cell receptor beta chains below, sequenced in a study of blood T cell repertoires in COVID-19. Assay: immunoSEQ multiplex PCR; the TCRdb copy retains only in-frame clones and omits some. Among hundreds of thousands of clones listed, just over 85% were seen once. Sequencing used PBMCs or T cells enriched from blood (not recorded which). These receptors were obtained from a man in his late teens or twenties who had recovered from COVID-19.

V usage is TRBV9 and J usage is TRBJ2-1; maybe TRBD1 (6 bases). The V end lost 4 bases, the J end lost 8 bases, and 16 bases lay between the germline ends. Germline CDR1 is SGDLS and CDR2 is YYNGEE. The CDR3 contains 14 residues. The CDR3 here is CASSRDTGADEQFF. The DNA of the CDR3 is TGTGCCAGCAGCCGGGACACCGGGGCTGATGAGCAGTTCTTC. Drawing the rest from reference TRBV9 and TRBJ2-1, the complete variable domain is DSGVTQTPKHLITATGQRVTLRCSPRSGDLSVYWYQQSLDQGLQFLIQYYNGEERAKGNILERFSAQQFPDLHSELNLSSLELGDSALYFCASSRDTGADEQFFGPGTRLTVL.

The chain couples TRBV7-9 to TRBJ2-7; 8 nucleotides line up with TRBD2. This CDR3 contains 17 residues. The trim removed 1 base at V and 0 bases at J, leaving 8 bases unmatched. Looked up from germline, CDR1 is SEHNR and CDR2 is FQNEAQ (reference sequence). CDR3 bases: TGTGCCAGCAGCTTAGAAGGTCTAGCGGGCCCCTCCTACGAGCAGTACTTC. Its translation is CASSLEGLAGPSYEQYF.

The genes are TRBV27 and TRBJ2-7, with D unresolved. Trimming took 4 bases from V and 7 from J, leaving 14 bases between them. This CDR3 has 13 amino acids. Germline lookup yields CDR1 MNHEY and CDR2 SMNVEV (reference sequence). CDR3: CASSSSSTLEQYF. For the CDR3, the DNA is TGTGCCAGCAGTTCCTCCTCCACTCTGGAGCAGTACTTC.

J is TRBJ2-3 and V is TRBV28; tentatively, D is TRBD2 (5 bases). The CDR3 extends over 16 amino acids. V lost 2 bases and J lost 1, with 13 bases in between. From germline, CDR1 is MDHEN and CDR2 SYDVKM. The CDR3 loop is CASSLMGRLRTDTQYF. CDR3 coding DNA: TGTGCCAGCAGTTTAATGGGCAGACTACGCACAGATACGCAGTATTTT.

V gene TRBV7-6 combines with J gene TRBJ1-3; TRBD1 aligns across 7 bases. Germline CDR1 SGHVS, CDR2 FNYEAQ. This CDR3 is built from 17 residues. The ends lost 1 base at V and 4 bases at J; junction bases unmatched: 10. This CDR3 reads CASSLGNRGSRGNTIYF. CDR3 in DNA: TGTGCCAGCAGCTTAGGGAACAGGGGCTCTAGAGGAAACACCATATATTTT.

V and J are TRBV3-1 (or the pseudogene TRBV3-2) and TRBJ2-7, with 11 bases identical to TRBD2. In germline, CDR1 is LGHDT, CDR2 YNNKEL (reference sequence). The CDR3 loop spans 15 amino acids. The V segment lost 2 bases and the J segment 6 bases; nucleotides outside the gene matches: 6. CDR3 sequence reads: CASSQRLAGGSEQYF. The DNA of the CDR3 is TGTGCCAGCAGCCAACGTCTAGCGGGAGGTAGCGAGCAGTACTTC.

This clone showed up many times. The rearrangement uses TRBV6-4 and TRBJ2-1; 11 nucleotides align to TRBD2. The CDR3 extends over 16 amino acids. Germline loops: CDR1 MRHNA, CDR2 SNTAGT. V was clipped by 2 bases and J by 3 bases; unmatched bases: 3. The CDR3 sequence is CASSDTGTSGYNEQFF. The CDR3 DNA reads TGTGCCAGCAGTGACACCGGGACTAGCGGCTACAATGAGCAGTTCTTC.

This clone was recorded once. V gene TRBV10-3 combines with J gene TRBJ2-1, with TRBD2 identical over 11 bases. CDR1 ENHRY and CDR2 SYGVKD come from the germline V gene. This CDR3 comprises 16 residues. V shed 6 bases, J shed 5 bases, and the junction held 9 bases outside the gene matches. For the CDR3, the DNA is TGTGCCATCAGCAACAGGGGACTAGCGGAGAACAATGAGCAGTTCTTC. Protein product: CAISNRGLAENNEQFF.

The J gene is TRBJ2-7, the V gene TRBV7-2, with 8 bases fitting TRBD1. V trimming: 0 bases; J trimming: 2 bases; junction bases outside the gene matches: 6. CDR3 size: 16 residues. The germline gives CDR1 SGHTA, CDR2 FQGNSA. The CDR3 is CASSLAGQGIAYEQYF. CDR3 in DNA: TGTGCCAGCAGCTTAGCCGGACAGGGAATCGCCTACGAGCAGTACTTC.

This clone has just one count. The rearrangement joins TRBV4-2 to TRBJ1-5, with D maybe TRBD1 (6 bases). This CDR3 contains 15 residues. Germline CDR1 LGHNA, CDR2 YNFKEQ. Trimming removed 5 bases from V and 7 bases from J, with 18 bases in between. The CDR3 DNA reads as TGTGCCAGCAGCGGACGTCCCCCCCAGGGGCAGCCCCAGCATTTT. This sequence encodes CASSGRPPQGQPQHF.

The J gene is TRBJ2-1, the V gene TRBV7-9; TRBD1 might be the D (6 bases). Germline-derived CDR1 and CDR2 are SEHNR and FQNEAQ (reference sequence). The CDR3 has 16 amino acids. Trimming pared 10 bases from V and 5 bases from J, leaving 24 bases between. CDR3: CAIQSTGNYLDNEQFF. In DNA form, the CDR3 reads TGTGCCATACAATCAACAGGGAATTATTTGGACAATGAGCAGTTCTTC. Full variable domain (outside the CDR3, taken from reference TRBV7-9 and TRBJ2-1): DTGVSQNPRHKITKRGQNVTFRCDPISEHNRLYWYRQTLGQGPEFLTYFQNEAQLEKSRLLSDRFSAERPKGSFSTLEIQRTEQGDSAMYLCAIQSTGNYLDNEQFFGPGTRLTVL.

J is TRBJ2-1 and V is TRBV6-5; TRBD2 aligns across 9 bases. Trimming at V came to 5 bases and at J to 4 bases, leaving 6 bases not matched to a gene. Germline V gene data show CDR1 as MNHEY and CDR2 as SVGAGI. The CDR3 covers 15 residues. The CDR3 loop reads CASSRSGGRYNEQFF. CDR3 DNA: TGTGCCAGCAGTCGGAGCGGGGGGCGTTACAATGAGCAGTTCTTC.

This clone came up a few times. This chain joins TRBV5-6 and TRBJ2-5, with 8 bases that match TRBD1. The CDR3 has 15 amino acids. Germline CDR1 reads SGHDT; CDR2 reads YYEEEE. The V and J ends lost 5 bases and 4 bases, in that order; junction bases with no gene match: 10. The CDR3 region has the DNA TGTGCCAGCAGTTCTTCCCCGGACAGGGCAGAGACCCAGTACTTC. It is translated as CASSSSPDRAETQYF.

The V and J genes are TRBV12-5 and TRBJ1-2, with D tentatively TRBD1 (6 bases). Trimming took 6 bases from V and 8 from J, leaving 19 bases between them. This CDR3 is 14 amino acids long. Germline assignment: CDR1 LGHNT and CDR2 FRNRAP. The CDR3 DNA is TGTGCTAGTGGCCTTACAGGGACGTTCGGAGGCTACACCTTC. Translated, it gives CASGLTGTFGGYTF.